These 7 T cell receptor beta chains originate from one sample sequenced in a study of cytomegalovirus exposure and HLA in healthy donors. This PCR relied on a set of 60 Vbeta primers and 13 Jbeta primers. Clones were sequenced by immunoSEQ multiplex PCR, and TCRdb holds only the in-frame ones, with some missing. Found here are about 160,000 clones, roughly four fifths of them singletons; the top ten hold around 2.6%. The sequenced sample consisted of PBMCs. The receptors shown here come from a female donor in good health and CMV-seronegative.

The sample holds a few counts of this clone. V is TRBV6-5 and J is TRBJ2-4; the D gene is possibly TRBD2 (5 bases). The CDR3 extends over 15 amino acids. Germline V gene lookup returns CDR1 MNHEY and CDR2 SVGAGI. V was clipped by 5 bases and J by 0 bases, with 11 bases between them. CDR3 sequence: CASSRPGVAKNIQYF. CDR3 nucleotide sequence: TGTGCCAGCAGTCGCCCCGGGGTAGCCAAAAACATTCAGTACTTC.

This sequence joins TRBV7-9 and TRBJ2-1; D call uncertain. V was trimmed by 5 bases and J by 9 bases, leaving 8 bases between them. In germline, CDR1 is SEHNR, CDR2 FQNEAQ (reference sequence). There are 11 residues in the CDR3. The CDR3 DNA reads TGTGCCAGCAGCCCCCCCAGTGAGCAGTTCTTC. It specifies CASSPPSEQFF.

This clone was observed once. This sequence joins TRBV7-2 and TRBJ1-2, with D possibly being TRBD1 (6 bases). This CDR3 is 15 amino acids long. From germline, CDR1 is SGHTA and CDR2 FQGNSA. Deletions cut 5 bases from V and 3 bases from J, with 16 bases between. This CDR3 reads CASSPTYRDHYGYTF. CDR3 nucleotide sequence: TGTGCCAGCAGCCCGACATACAGGGACCACTATGGCTACACCTTC.

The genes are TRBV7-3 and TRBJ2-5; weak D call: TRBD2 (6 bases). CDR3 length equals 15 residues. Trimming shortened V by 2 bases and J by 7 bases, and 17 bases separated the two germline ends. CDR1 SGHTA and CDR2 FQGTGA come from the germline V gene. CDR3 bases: TGTGCCAGCAGCTTAGACGGTCTCTTGGGGGGGACCCAGTACTTC. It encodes CASSLDGLLGGTQYF.

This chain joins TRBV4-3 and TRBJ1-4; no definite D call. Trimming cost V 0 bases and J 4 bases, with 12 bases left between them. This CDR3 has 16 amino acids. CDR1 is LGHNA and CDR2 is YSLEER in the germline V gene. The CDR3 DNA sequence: TGCGCCAGCAGCCAAGAGGCGCGGGTCTATAATGAAAAACTGTTTTTT. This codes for CASSQEARVYNEKLFF.

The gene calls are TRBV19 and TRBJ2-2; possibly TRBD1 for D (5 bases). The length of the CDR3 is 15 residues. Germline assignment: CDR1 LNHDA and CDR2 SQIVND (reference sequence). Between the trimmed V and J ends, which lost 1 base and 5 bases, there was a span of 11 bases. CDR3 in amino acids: CASSIGPGRTGELFF. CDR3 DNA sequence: TGTGCCAGTAGTATAGGGCCAGGGCGGACCGGGGAGCTGTTTTTT. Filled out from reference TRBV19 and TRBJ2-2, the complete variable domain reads DGGITQSPKYLFRKEGQNVTLSCEQNLNHDAMYWYRQDPGQGLRLIYYSQIVNDFQKGDIAEGYSVSREKKESFPLTVTSAQKNPTAFYLCASSIGPGRTGELFFGEGSRLTVL.

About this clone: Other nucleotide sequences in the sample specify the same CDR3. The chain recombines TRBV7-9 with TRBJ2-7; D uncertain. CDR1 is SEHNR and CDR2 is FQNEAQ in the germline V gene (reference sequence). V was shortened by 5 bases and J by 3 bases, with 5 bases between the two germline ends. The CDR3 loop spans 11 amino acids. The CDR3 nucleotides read TGTGCCAGCAGCCCAAACTACGAGCAGTACTTC. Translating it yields CASSPNYEQYF.